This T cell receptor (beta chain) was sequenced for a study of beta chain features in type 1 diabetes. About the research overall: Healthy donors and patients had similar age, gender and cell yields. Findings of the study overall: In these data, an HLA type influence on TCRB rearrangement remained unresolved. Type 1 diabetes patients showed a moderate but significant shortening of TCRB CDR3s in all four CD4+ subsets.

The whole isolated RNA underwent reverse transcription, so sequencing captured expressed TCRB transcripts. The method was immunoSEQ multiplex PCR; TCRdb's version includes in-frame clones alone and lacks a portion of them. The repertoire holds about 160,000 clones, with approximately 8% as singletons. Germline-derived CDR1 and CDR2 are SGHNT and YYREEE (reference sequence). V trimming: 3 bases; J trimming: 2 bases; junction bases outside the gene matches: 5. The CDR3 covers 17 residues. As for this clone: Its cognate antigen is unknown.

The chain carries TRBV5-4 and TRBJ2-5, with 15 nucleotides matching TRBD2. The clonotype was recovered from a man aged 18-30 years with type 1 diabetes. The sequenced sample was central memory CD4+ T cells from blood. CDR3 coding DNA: TGTGCCAGCAGCTCCGGGGGACTAGCGGGGGGTCAAGAGACCCAGTACTTC. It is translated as CASSSGGLAGGQETQYF. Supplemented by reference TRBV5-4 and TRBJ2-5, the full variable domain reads ETGVTQSPTHLIKTRGQQVTLRCSSQSGHNTVSWYQQALGQGPQFIFQYYREEENGRGNFPPRFSGLQFPNYSSELNVNALELDDSALYLCASSSGGLAGGQETQYFGPGTRLLVL.